The next 23 T cell receptor beta chains were all read from a single sample in a study of CD8+ T cells in alopecia areata. Reverse transcribed after extraction, RNA yielded cDNA as the sequencing template. This table comes from immunoSEQ multiplex PCR, and its TCRdb copy is limited to in-frame clones, with some not included. The profile covers some 180,000 clones, with more than 50% appearing a single time and 4.9% taken by the ten largest. Sequencing used CD8+ T cells sorted from blood. Receptor source: a human donor in good health.

The chain couples TRBV27 to TRBJ1-2; D ambiguous. Trimming cost V 5 bases and J 2 bases, with 21 bases left between them. The germline CDR1 and CDR2 sequences are MNHEY and SMNVEV (reference sequence). This CDR3 has 17 amino acids. As DNA, the CDR3 is TGTGCCAGCAGTCCCCTACCGCCGGAGGACTCCAACTATGGCTACACCTTC. This gives the protein CASSPLPPEDSNYGYTF.

This chain uses TRBV7-9 with TRBJ2-1; no firm D call. The CDR3 runs 15 residues. The V end lost 1 base, the J end lost 1 base, and 8 bases lay between the germline ends. Germline V gene lookup returns CDR1 SEHNR and CDR2 FQNEAQ (reference sequence). DNA for the CDR3: TGTGCCAGCAGCTTAGGGCTAACTTCCTACAATGAGCAGTTCTTC. This translates into CASSLGLTSYNEQFF.

The J gene is TRBJ2-5, the V gene TRBV29-1; 8 positions match TRBD2. The trim removed 6 bases at V and 5 bases at J, leaving 8 bases unmatched. The CDR3 has 13 amino acids. CDR1 and CDR2 (germline): SQVTM, ANQGSEA. CDR3 nucleotide sequence: TGCAGCGTCGAAAATCGCGGGGGGGAGACCCAGTACTTC. This codes for CSVENRGGETQYF.

This chain connects TRBV5-6 to TRBJ2-1; D is unclear. The CDR3 runs 13 residues. CDR1 and CDR2 (germline): SGHDT, YYEEEE. Trimming took 0 bases from V and 6 from J, leaving 7 bases between them. The CDR3 sequence: CASSLGSSNEQFF. The CDR3, as DNA: TGTGCCAGCAGCTTGGGCAGTAGCAATGAGCAGTTCTTC.

The CDR3 here is CSVEGRGGELEAFF. The CDR3 bases are TGCAGCGTTGAAGGCCGGGGGGGCGAACTTGAAGCTTTCTTT. The chain links TRBV29-1 to TRBJ1-1; possible D gene TRBD1, 6 bases. Trimming shortened V by 1 base and J by 7 bases, and 16 bases separated the two germline ends. The CDR3 has 14 amino acids. The germline V gene encodes CDR1 SQVTM and CDR2 ANQGSEA.

The chain recombines TRBV4-2 with TRBJ1-2; TRBD1 might be the D (5 bases). The CDR3 is made up of 16 amino acids. Trimming shortened V by 0 bases and J by 1 base, and 12 bases separated the two germline ends. Germline assignment: CDR1 LGHNA and CDR2 YNFKEQ. The CDR3 here is CASSQDGTPVNYGYTF. Here the CDR3 DNA reads TGTGCCAGCAGCCAAGATGGGACGCCGGTTAACTATGGCTACACCTTC.

The chain combines TRBV4-1 with TRBJ2-2; the D call may be TRBD1 or TRBD2 (5 bases each). Germline V gene data show CDR1 as MGHRA and CDR2 as YSYEKL. This CDR3 comprises 17 residues. V was cut by 1 base and J by 3 bases, with 15 bases left in between. The CDR3 sequence: CASSQGRLRGDTGELFF. The CDR3 DNA is TGCGCCAGCAGCCAAGGTAGACTGAGGGGCGACACCGGGGAGCTGTTTTTT.

The CDR3 protein is CASSSGRDYGYTF. CDR3 coding DNA: TGTGCCAGCAGTTCGGGGAGGGACTATGGCTACACCTTC. V usage is TRBV27 and J usage is TRBJ1-2; D call uncertain. V lost 4 bases to trimming and J lost 3 bases, with 9 bases between them. Per germline, CDR1 MNHEY and CDR2 SMNVEV (reference sequence). The CDR3 has 13 residues.

This clone showed up just a few times. The rearrangement uses TRBV4-1 and TRBJ1-2, with 7 nucleotides matching TRBD1. The germline gives CDR1 MGHRA, CDR2 YSYEKL. V lost 3 bases, J lost 5 bases, and 12 bases stayed unmatched. The CDR3 length is 16 residues. CDR3 in DNA: TGCGCCAGCAGCCATCACCGTGGGGAGGGGGCGTATGGCTACACCTTC. Translating gives CASSHHRGEGAYGYTF.

About this clone itself: At one boundary the junction diverges from the germline segment, which might be a read error. As DNA, the CDR3 is TGTGCCAGTAGCTTGCGGCTTGGCGGGGGGGCCGAAGGGCAGTTCTTC. Its translation is CASSLRLGGGAEGQFF. J is TRBJ2-1 and V is TRBV5-4; 9 bases are shared with TRBD2. Germline CDR1 reads SGHNT; CDR2 reads YYREEE (reference sequence). The CDR3 covers 16 residues.

This clone was found once. The chain couples TRBV29-1 to TRBJ2-4; TRBD1 might be the D (6 bases). The ends were cut back, 3 bases at V and 0 bases at J, with 9 bases in the middle. CDR1 SQVTM and CDR2 ANQGSEA come from the germline V gene. This CDR3 spans 14 amino acids. The CDR3: CSVEGRGAKNIQYF. The CDR3 bases are TGCAGCGTTGAGGGCAGGGGAGCCAAAAACATTCAGTACTTC.

In its sample, this clone was seen once. The V gene is TRBV30, the J gene TRBJ1-1; 9 positions match TRBD1. Germline values: CDR1 GTSNPN, CDR2 SVGIG (reference sequence). The V gene end was trimmed by 7 bases and the J gene end by 4 bases; junction bases not matched to a gene: 4. The length of the CDR3 is 12 residues. DNA for the CDR3: TGTGCCTCAGACAGGGGGGGCACTGAAGCTTTCTTT. Amino acids: CASDRGGTEAFF.

The V and J genes are TRBV11-2 and TRBJ2-7; D is perhaps TRBD1 or TRBD2 (5 bases each). CDR1 and CDR2 (germline): SGHAT, FQNNGV. With 1 base removed from V and 0 bases from J, the gap between germline ends came to 13 bases. CDR3 size: 16 residues. CDR3: CASSLVLEGNSYEQYF. The CDR3 DNA sequence: TGTGCCAGCAGCTTAGTTCTTGAGGGGAACTCCTACGAGCAGTACTTC. The variable domain in full, with the rest retrieved from reference TRBV11-2 and TRBJ2-7, is EAGVAQSPRYKIIEKRQSVAFWCNPISGHATLYWYQQILGQGPKLLIQFQNNGVVDDSQLPKDRFSAERLKGVDSTLKIQPAKLEDSAVYLCASSLVLEGNSYEQYFGPGTRLTVT.

This chain uses TRBV5-1 with TRBJ1-1; D unresolved. Germline values: CDR1 SGHRS, CDR2 YFSETQ. V lost 2 bases to trimming and J lost 1 base, with 9 bases between them. The CDR3 loop spans 14 amino acids. CDR3 loop: CASSFRGENTEAFF. CDR3 sequence (DNA): TGCGCCAGCAGCTTTCGGGGAGAGAACACTGAAGCTTTCTTT.

This clone was observed a handful of times. The V and J genes are TRBV19 and TRBJ2-4; TRBD1 aligns across 10 bases. V lost 5 bases and J lost 8; bases outside the gene matches: 3. The germline CDR1 and CDR2 sequences are LNHDA and SQIVND (reference sequence). The CDR3 has 13 residues. The CDR3 DNA reads as TGTGCCAGTAGTGGTGGACAGGGGGACATTCAGTACTTC. This codes for CASSGGQGDIQYF.

The V gene is TRBV29-1, the J gene TRBJ1-2; D remains unclear. Trimming shortened V by 1 base and J by 8 bases, and 17 bases separated the two germline ends. CDR1 and CDR2 from the germline V gene are SQVTM and ANQGSEA. The length of the CDR3 is 14 residues. CDR3 sequence reads: CSVEGTPRREGYTF. The DNA of the CDR3 is TGCAGCGTTGAAGGAACACCTCGGAGGGAGGGCTACACCTTC.

V usage is TRBV6-5 and J usage is TRBJ2-5; perhaps TRBD1 as D (6 bases). Trimming took off 6 bases at V and 1 base at J, with 12 bases between the two ends. This CDR3 has 14 residues. CDR1 is MNHEY and CDR2 is SVGAGI in the germline V gene. CDR3 protein: CASRTGFSQETQYF. As DNA, the CDR3 is TGTGCCAGCAGAACAGGGTTTAGCCAAGAGACCCAGTACTTC.

This chain joins TRBV4-1 and TRBJ1-2; D not certain. The germline gives CDR1 MGHRA, CDR2 YSYEKL. V was clipped by 4 bases and J by 8 bases, with 17 bases between them. The CDR3 length is 14 residues. The CDR3 DNA reads as TGCGCCAGCAGCCTTCTGACTCAAGAGGGAGGCTACACCTTC. This encodes CASSLLTQEGGYTF.

This CDR3 reads CASTDRVDGYTF. The CDR3 DNA is TGTGCCAGCACCGACAGGGTTGATGGCTACACCTTC. The chain joins TRBV7-9 to TRBJ1-2; 7 bases map to TRBD1. There are 12 residues in the CDR3. V lost 7 bases and J lost 6; bases outside the gene matches: 5. Per germline, CDR1 SEHNR and CDR2 FQNEAQ (reference sequence).

V usage is TRBV30 and J usage is TRBJ2-7; no definite D call. The ends were cut back, 2 bases at V and 2 bases at J, with 7 bases in the middle. The germline V gene encodes CDR1 GTSNPN and CDR2 SVGIG (reference sequence). The CDR3 spans 12 residues. CDR3 nucleotide sequence: TGTGCCTGGAGTTACGGGCCCTACGAGCAGTACTTC. This codes for CAWSYGPYEQYF.

The gene calls are TRBV2 and TRBJ2-1; possible D gene TRBD2, 5 bases. There are 15 residues in the CDR3. The V end lost 7 bases, the J end lost 4 bases, and 17 bases lay between the germline ends. Germline-derived CDR1 and CDR2 are SNHLY and FYNNEI. This CDR3 is CASIGEGLLYNEQFF. The CDR3, as DNA: TGTGCCAGCATCGGGGAAGGGCTATTATACAATGAGCAGTTCTTC. Looking up the rest from reference TRBV2 and TRBJ2-1 gives the full variable domain: EPEVTQTPSHQVTQMGQEVILRCVPISNHLYFYWYRQILGQKVEFLVSFYNNEISEKSEIFDDQFSVERPDGSNFTLKIRSTKLEDSAMYFCASIGEGLLYNEQFFGPGTRLTVL.

The V gene is TRBV7-2, the J gene TRBJ2-4; D uncertain. Germline V CDR1 and CDR2: SGHTA, FQGNSA. The V end lost 4 bases, the J end lost 0 bases, and 13 bases lay between the germline ends. The CDR3 spans 16 residues. The CDR3 sequence: CASSSLWGSAKNIQYF. Here the CDR3 DNA reads TGTGCCAGCAGCTCTTTATGGGGATCAGCCAAAAACATTCAGTACTTC. The whole variable domain, remainder taken from reference TRBV7-2 and TRBJ2-4, is GAGVSQSPSNKVTEKGKDVELRCDPISGHTALYWYRQSLGQGLEFLIYFQGNSAPDKSGLPSDRFSAERTGGSVSTLTIQRTQQEDSAVYLCASSSLWGSAKNIQYFGAGTRLSVL.

The chain employs TRBV5-6 and TRBJ1-1; no reliable D call. CDR3 length equals 13 residues. Germline V gives CDR1 SGHDT, CDR2 YYEEEE. Trimming left V 2 bases short and J 3 bases short, with 8 bases between. The CDR3 region has the DNA TGTGCCAGCAGCTTCGGATCCGACACTGAAGCTTTCTTT. It codes for CASSFGSDTEAFF. Together with reference TRBV5-6 and TRBJ1-1, the CDR3 gives the full variable domain: DAGVTQSPTHLIKTRGQQVTLRCSPKSGHDTVSWYQQALGQGPQFIFQYYEEEERQRGNFPDRFSGHQFPNYSSELNVNALLLGDSALYLCASSFGSDTEAFFGQGTRLTVV.